The rows below give T cell receptor beta chains drawn from one sample of a study of shared clonotypes between healthy human individuals. Profiling relied on immunoSEQ multiplex PCR, and the TCRdb table lists in-frame clones only, not all of them. The sample lists roughly 2,000,000 clones, around 93% occurring once. Material for sequencing was naive CD8+ T cells from PBMCs. Every receptor here comes from a man aged 18 to 29 in good health. Some clones in this sample may be carry-over from other donors' samples. The CDR3 runs from the conserved cysteine through the conserved F or W. Fields, in order: J gene, V gene, D gene, clone size, CDR3 DNA, CDR3 protein. The D gene is left open where the match is weak. Where a row states a size, it is once, few, many or the class of an expanded clone; other rows omit it.

j_gene: TRBJ2-3; v_gene: TRBV10-3; d_gene: TRBD2; abundance: once; CDR3nt: TGTGCCACCCATACCGGGACTAGCGACCGCACAGATACGCAGTATTTT; CDR3aa: CATHTGTSDRTDTQYF
j_gene: TRBJ2-6; v_gene: TRBV27; d_gene: NA; abundance: NA; CDR3nt: TGTGCCAGCAGTCCGAGAACTGCCTCTGGGGCCAACGTCCTGACTTTC; CDR3aa: CASSPRTASGANVLTF
j_gene: TRBJ2-3; v_gene: TRBV2; d_gene: TRBD2; abundance: NA; CDR3nt: TGTGCCAGCAGTGAATATTTAGCGGGGCCCTACACAGATACGCAGTATTTT; CDR3aa: CASSEYLAGPYTDTQYF
j_gene: TRBJ2-1; v_gene: TRBV6-1; d_gene: TRBD2; abundance: NA; CDR3nt: TGTGCCAGCAGGGGGGGACTAGCGACAAACAATGAGCAGTTCTTC; CDR3aa: CASRGGLATNNEQFF
j_gene: TRBJ2-7; v_gene: TRBV28; d_gene: TRBD2; abundance: NA; CDR3nt: TGTGCCAGCACCCCTTTAGCGGGAGCCTACGAGCAGTACTTC; CDR3aa: CASTPLAGAYEQYF
j_gene: TRBJ2-1; v_gene: TRBV10-3; d_gene: NA; abundance: NA; CDR3nt: TGTGCCATCAGTGAGTCGAGTCCGTCCGGGCCGACCTACAATGAGCAGTTCTTC; CDR3aa: CAISESSPSGPTYNEQFF
j_gene: TRBJ2-1; v_gene: TRBV9; d_gene: TRBD2; abundance: NA; CDR3nt: TGTGCCAGCAGCGTAACCTGGGGCCTAGCGGATGAGCAGTTCTTC; CDR3aa: CASSVTWGLADEQFF
j_gene: TRBJ1-4; v_gene: TRBV27; d_gene: NA; abundance: NA; CDR3nt: TGTGCCAGCAGTTTTACCAGGGGAACTAATGAAAAACTGTTTTTT; CDR3aa: CASSFTRGTNEKLFF
j_gene: TRBJ2-7; v_gene: TRBV7-9; d_gene: NA; abundance: NA; CDR3nt: TGTGCCAGCAGCGACACGGACATCGGGTCTTCCGAGCAGTACTTC; CDR3aa: CASSDTDIGSSEQYF
j_gene: TRBJ1-5; v_gene: TRBV10-3; d_gene: TRBD1; abundance: NA; CDR3nt: TGTGCCACCCGGGACAGGGGAGTGGGCCAGCCCCAGCATTTT; CDR3aa: CATRDRGVGQPQHF
j_gene: TRBJ2-3; v_gene: TRBV15; d_gene: NA; abundance: NA; CDR3nt: TGTGCCACCAGCAAGGACAGGGTGGTCCTAGCGGAACCCGGAGATACGCAGTATTTT; CDR3aa: CATSKDRVVLAEPGDTQYF
j_gene: TRBJ2-7; v_gene: TRBV25-1; d_gene: TRBD1; abundance: NA; CDR3nt: TGTGCCAGCAGTGGATCCGGGACAGTGCTAGTCTACGAGCAGTACTTC; CDR3aa: CASSGSGTVLVYEQYF
j_gene: TRBJ2-7; v_gene: TRBV9; d_gene: NA; abundance: once; CDR3nt: TGTGCCAGCAGCGTAGGGGGCGGCTACTACGAGCAGTACTTC; CDR3aa: CASSVGGGYYEQYF
j_gene: TRBJ2-7; v_gene: TRBV25-1; d_gene: NA; abundance: NA; CDR3nt: TGTGCCAGCAGTGACCGACAGGCTTCCTACGAGCAGTACTTC; CDR3aa: CASSDRQASYEQYF
j_gene: TRBJ2-1; v_gene: TRBV15; d_gene: TRBD2; abundance: NA; CDR3nt: TGTGCCACCAGCAGGACTGAACTAGCGGGTGAGCAGTTCTTC; CDR3aa: CATSRTELAGEQFF
j_gene: TRBJ1-4; v_gene: TRBV15; d_gene: NA; abundance: NA; CDR3nt: TGTGCCACCAGCAGAGATGTTCCGGGGGATCCTGAAAAACTGTTTTTT; CDR3aa: CATSRDVPGDPEKLFF
j_gene: TRBJ1-2; v_gene: TRBV6-5; d_gene: NA; abundance: NA; CDR3nt: TGTGCCAGCAGTTACACTCGGGGCGCTGATGGCTACACCTTC; CDR3aa: CASSYTRGADGYTF
j_gene: TRBJ2-1; v_gene: TRBV4-3; d_gene: NA; abundance: NA; CDR3nt: TGCGCCAGCAGCCAAGTTCTTATAGGGGTTGGGAATGAGCAGTTCTTC; CDR3aa: CASSQVLIGVGNEQFF
j_gene: TRBJ2-7; v_gene: TRBV5-1; d_gene: NA; abundance: NA; CDR3nt: TGCGCCAGCAGCTTGAGGCCGACCTACGAGCAGTACTTC; CDR3aa: CASSLRPTYEQYF
j_gene: TRBJ2-3; v_gene: TRBV5-6; d_gene: NA; abundance: NA; CDR3nt: TGTGCCAGCAGCTTGGGACTAGTAGGAGATACGCAGTATTTT; CDR3aa: CASSLGLVGDTQYF
j_gene: TRBJ2-1; v_gene: TRBV27; d_gene: TRBD2; abundance: once; CDR3nt: TGTGCCAGCACCCCCGGGGGGGCAGGCCGTTACAATGAGCAGTTCTTC; CDR3aa: CASTPGGAGRYNEQFF
j_gene: TRBJ2-7; v_gene: TRBV18; d_gene: NA; abundance: NA; CDR3nt: TGTGCCAGCTCACCACGGGATCCGGCCCGGGGACTCCAATACGAGCAGTACTTC; CDR3aa: CASSPRDPARGLQYEQYF
j_gene: TRBJ2-1; v_gene: TRBV27; d_gene: NA; abundance: NA; CDR3nt: TGTGCCAGCAGTCACCCTTTAGAAAGCTCCTACAATGAGCAGTTCTTC; CDR3aa: CASSHPLESSYNEQFF
j_gene: TRBJ2-7; v_gene: TRBV29-1; d_gene: NA; abundance: once; CDR3nt: TGCAGCGTTGTCCTTCGGCAGACCACCTACGAGCAGTACTTC; CDR3aa: CSVVLRQTTYEQYF
j_gene: TRBJ2-1; v_gene: TRBV6-6; d_gene: TRBD2; abundance: NA; CDR3nt: TGTGCCAGCAGCCGAGGACTAGCGGGAGCCCACAATGAGCAGTTCTTC; CDR3aa: CASSRGLAGAHNEQFF
j_gene: TRBJ1-1; v_gene: TRBV4-3; d_gene: NA; abundance: NA; CDR3nt: TGCGCCAGCAGCCAAGATGAAGAAGGGGGAAGGACTGAAGCTTTCTTT; CDR3aa: CASSQDEEGGRTEAFF
j_gene: TRBJ2-3; v_gene: TRBV5-1; d_gene: TRBD1; abundance: NA; CDR3nt: TGCGCCAGCAGCCCGGGACAGGGGGCAGATACGCAGTATTTT; CDR3aa: CASSPGQGADTQYF
j_gene: TRBJ2-7; v_gene: TRBV28; d_gene: NA; abundance: NA; CDR3nt: TGTGCCAGCAGTTTCCCAGGGTCCACCTACGAGCAGTACTTC; CDR3aa: CASSFPGSTYEQYF
j_gene: TRBJ1-1; v_gene: TRBV28; d_gene: NA; abundance: NA; CDR3nt: TGTGCCAGCAGTTTGGTTGGGGGGACTGAAGCTTTCTTT; CDR3aa: CASSLVGGTEAFF
j_gene: TRBJ2-1; v_gene: TRBV9; d_gene: NA; abundance: NA; CDR3nt: TGTGCCAGCAGCCCTCCCACGGGAGCCTCCTACAATGAGCAGTTCTTC; CDR3aa: CASSPPTGASYNEQFF
j_gene: TRBJ1-5; v_gene: TRBV2; d_gene: NA; abundance: few; CDR3nt: TGTGCCAGCAGTGAATTAGACATTTCCAATCAGCCCCAGCATTTT; CDR3aa: CASSELDISNQPQHF
j_gene: TRBJ2-2; v_gene: TRBV11-2; d_gene: NA; abundance: NA; CDR3nt: TGTGCCAGCAGGACTAGTGGGGGCGCGAACACCGGGGAGCTGTTTTTT; CDR3aa: CASRTSGGANTGELFF
j_gene: TRBJ2-1; v_gene: TRBV19; d_gene: TRBD2; abundance: NA; CDR3nt: TGTGCCAGCAGACTAGCGGGAGTGGGGAATGAGCAGTTCTTC; CDR3aa: CASRLAGVGNEQFF
j_gene: TRBJ1-2; v_gene: TRBV30; d_gene: NA; abundance: NA; CDR3nt: TGTGCCTGGAGTCCCTACCTCTATGGCTACACCTTC; CDR3aa: CAWSPYLYGYTF
j_gene: TRBJ1-5; v_gene: TRBV6-5; d_gene: NA; abundance: few; CDR3nt: TGTGCCAGCAGTTACTCCAGGGTCAATCAGCCCCAGCATTTT; CDR3aa: CASSYSRVNQPQHF
j_gene: TRBJ2-7; v_gene: TRBV5-1; d_gene: NA; abundance: NA; CDR3nt: TGCGCCAGCAGCTTGGAAACCGGTTACAGACACTCCTACGAGCAGTACTTC; CDR3aa: CASSLETGYRHSYEQYF
j_gene: TRBJ2-1; v_gene: TRBV6-5; d_gene: TRBD2; abundance: once; CDR3nt: TGTGCCAGCAGCCTTAGCGGGAGCTCCTACAATGAGCAGTTCTTC; CDR3aa: CASSLSGSSYNEQFF
j_gene: TRBJ1-2; v_gene: TRBV11-1; d_gene: NA; abundance: NA; CDR3nt: TGTGCCAGCAGCTCCAGAGGGGATGGCTACACCTTC; CDR3aa: CASSSRGDGYTF